This T cell receptor (beta chain) was identified during a study of cytomegalovirus exposure and HLA in healthy donors. Study in general: A preliminary data release comprised tens of millions of unique TCRs obtained from HLA-typed donors. Notes on the study in general: Investigators reported around 150 TCR beta chains as tied to cytomegalovirus. It emerged from a later analysis that several of the most significant clusters appeared to be linked to common viral pathogens.

In its sample, this clone was seen a few times. Its specificity is not known. In the PCR, 60 Vbeta and 13 Jbeta primers were used. Assay used: immunoSEQ multiplex PCR; TCRdb lists only in-frame clones, some missing. The sample lists some 110,000 clones, 9% to 10% occurring once. The CDR3 is made up of 16 amino acids. The clonotype comes from a man in his thirties or forties in good health and CMV-seronegative. Sequenced input: PBMCs. The chain has TRBV1 and TRBJ2-7; TRBD2 reflects the table's D call only, with no check against the DNA. TRBV1 is shown as a pseudogene. The CDR3 is CTSSRKTSGGTYEQYF. CDR3 nucleotide sequence: TGCACCAGCAGCCGGAAGACTAGCGGGGGGACCTACGAGCAGTACTTC.